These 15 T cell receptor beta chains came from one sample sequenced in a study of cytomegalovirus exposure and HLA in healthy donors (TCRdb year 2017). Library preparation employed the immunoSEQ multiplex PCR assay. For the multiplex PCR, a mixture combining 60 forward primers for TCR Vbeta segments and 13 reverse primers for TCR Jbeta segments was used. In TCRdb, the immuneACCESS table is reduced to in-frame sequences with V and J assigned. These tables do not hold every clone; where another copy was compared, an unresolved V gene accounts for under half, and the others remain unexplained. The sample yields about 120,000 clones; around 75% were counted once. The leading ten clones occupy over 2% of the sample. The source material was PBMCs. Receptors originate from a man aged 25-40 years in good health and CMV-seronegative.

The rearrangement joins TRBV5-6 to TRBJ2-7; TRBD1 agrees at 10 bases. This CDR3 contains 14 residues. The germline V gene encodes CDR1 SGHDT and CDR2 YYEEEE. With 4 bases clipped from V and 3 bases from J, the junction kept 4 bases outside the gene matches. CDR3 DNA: TGTGCCAGCAGCACGGGACAGGGGTTCTACGAGCAGTACTTC. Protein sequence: CASSTGQGFYEQYF.

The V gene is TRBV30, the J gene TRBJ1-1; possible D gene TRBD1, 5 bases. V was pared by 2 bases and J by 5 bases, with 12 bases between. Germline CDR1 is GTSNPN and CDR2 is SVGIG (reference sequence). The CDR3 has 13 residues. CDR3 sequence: CAWSPPGGTEAFF. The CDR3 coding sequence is TGTGCCTGGAGTCCACCCGGGGGGACTGAAGCTTTCTTT.

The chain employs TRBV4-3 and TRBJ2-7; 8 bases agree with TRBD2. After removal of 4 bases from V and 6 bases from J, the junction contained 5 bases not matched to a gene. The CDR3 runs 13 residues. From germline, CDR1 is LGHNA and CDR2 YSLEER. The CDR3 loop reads CASSLYGGGEQYF. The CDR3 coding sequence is TGCGCCAGCAGCCTATACGGGGGGGGCGAGCAGTACTTC.

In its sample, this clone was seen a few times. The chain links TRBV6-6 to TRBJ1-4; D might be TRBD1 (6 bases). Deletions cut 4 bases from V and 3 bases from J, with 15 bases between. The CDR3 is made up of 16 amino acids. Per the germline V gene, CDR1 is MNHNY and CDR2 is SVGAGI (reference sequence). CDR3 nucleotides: TGTGCCAGCAGTTCAGCAGGGGTGTCAGCTAATGAAAAACTGTTTTTT. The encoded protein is CASSSAGVSANEKLFF.

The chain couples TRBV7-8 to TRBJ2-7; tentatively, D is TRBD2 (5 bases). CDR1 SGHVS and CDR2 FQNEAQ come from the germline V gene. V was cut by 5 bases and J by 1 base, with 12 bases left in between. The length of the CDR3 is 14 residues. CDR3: CASSPSWVSYEQYF. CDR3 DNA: TGTGCCAGCAGCCCTAGCTGGGTATCCTACGAGCAGTACTTC.

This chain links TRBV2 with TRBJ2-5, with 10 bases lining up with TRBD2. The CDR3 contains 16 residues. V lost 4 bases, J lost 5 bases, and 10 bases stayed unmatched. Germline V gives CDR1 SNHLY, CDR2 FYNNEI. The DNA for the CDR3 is TGTGCCAGCAGTGTATTCCTAGCGGGGGCCGGGGAGACCCAGTACTTC. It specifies CASSVFLAGAGETQYF.

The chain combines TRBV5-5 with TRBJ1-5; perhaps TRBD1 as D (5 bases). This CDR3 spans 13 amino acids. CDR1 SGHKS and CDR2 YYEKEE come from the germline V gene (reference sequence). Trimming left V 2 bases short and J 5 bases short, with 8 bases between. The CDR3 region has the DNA TGTGCCAGCAGCTTTTGGGGGGATCAGCCCCAGCATTTT. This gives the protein CASSFWGDQPQHF.

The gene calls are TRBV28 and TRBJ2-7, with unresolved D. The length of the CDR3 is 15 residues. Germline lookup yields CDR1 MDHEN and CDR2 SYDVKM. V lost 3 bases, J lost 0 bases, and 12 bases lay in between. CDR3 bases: TGTGCCAGCAGTTTGGGCAGTAACCCCTCCTACGAGCAGTACTTC. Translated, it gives CASSLGSNPSYEQYF.

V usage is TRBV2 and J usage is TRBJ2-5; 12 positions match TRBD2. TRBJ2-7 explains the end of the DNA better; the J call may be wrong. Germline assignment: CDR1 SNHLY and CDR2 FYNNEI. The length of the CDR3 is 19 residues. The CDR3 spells CASNGWMTSGGPPGYEQYF. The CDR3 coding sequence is TGTGCCAGCAACGGGTGGATGACTAGCGGGGGACCTCCGGGCTACGAGCAGTACTTC.

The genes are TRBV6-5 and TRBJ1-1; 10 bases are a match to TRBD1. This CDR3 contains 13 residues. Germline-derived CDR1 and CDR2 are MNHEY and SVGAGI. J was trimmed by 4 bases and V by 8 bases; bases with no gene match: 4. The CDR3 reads CASVRTGGTEAFF. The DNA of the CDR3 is TGTGCCAGCGTCAGGACAGGGGGCACTGAAGCTTTCTTT.

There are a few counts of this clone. The CDR3 DNA sequence: TGTGCCAGCAGCCCGGGACAGGGGTCTCCCGGGGAGCTGTTTTTT. Amino acid sequence: CASSPGQGSPGELFF. J is TRBJ2-2 and V is TRBV25-1; TRBD1 matches 10 bases. Germline trimming cut 6 bases from V and 6 bases from J; bases unmatched to any gene: 7. Looked up from germline, CDR1 is MGHDK and CDR2 is SYGVNS. The CDR3 spans 15 residues. Full variable domain (outside the CDR3, taken from reference TRBV25-1 and TRBJ2-2): EADIYQTPRYLVIGTGKKITLECSQTMGHDKMYWYQQDPGMELHLIHYSYGVNSTEKGDLSSESTVSRIRTEHFPLTLESARPSHTSQYLCASSPGQGSPGELFFGEGSRLTVL.

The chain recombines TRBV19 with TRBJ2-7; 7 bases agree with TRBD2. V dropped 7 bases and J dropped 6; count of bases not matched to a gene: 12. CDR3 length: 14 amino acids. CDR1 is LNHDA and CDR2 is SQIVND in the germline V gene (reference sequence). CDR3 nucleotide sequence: TGTGCCAGTACCCTTAGCGGGCCGGCGGGCGAGCAGTACTTC. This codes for CASTLSGPAGEQYF.

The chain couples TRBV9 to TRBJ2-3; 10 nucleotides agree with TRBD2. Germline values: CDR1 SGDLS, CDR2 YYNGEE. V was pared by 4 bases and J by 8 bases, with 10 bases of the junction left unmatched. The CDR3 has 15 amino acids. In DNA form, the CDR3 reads TGTGCCAGCAGCTCCATAGCGGGGGGAAAGGGTACGCAGTATTTT. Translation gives CASSSIAGGKGTQYF. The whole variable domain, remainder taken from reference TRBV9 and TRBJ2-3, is DSGVTQTPKHLITATGQRVTLRCSPRSGDLSVYWYQQSLDQGLQFLIQYYNGEERAKGNILERFSAQQFPDLHSELNLSSLELGDSALYFCASSSIAGGKGTQYFGPGTRLTVL.

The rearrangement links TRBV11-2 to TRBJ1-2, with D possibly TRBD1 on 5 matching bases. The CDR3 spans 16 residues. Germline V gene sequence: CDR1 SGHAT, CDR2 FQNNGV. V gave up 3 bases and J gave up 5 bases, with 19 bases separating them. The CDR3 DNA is TGTGCCAGCAGCTTGAATCAGGGCAGACTTAGTTATGGCTACACCTTC. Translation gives CASSLNQGRLSYGYTF.

DNA of the CDR3: TGTGCCAGCAGTAAGACCGCGGGACAGGGACTGGGGATTGAAGCTTTCTTT. It specifies CASSKTAGQGLGIEAFF. The rearrangement uses TRBV2 and TRBJ1-1; TRBD1 aligns across 9 bases. The CDR3 spans 17 residues. The germline V gene has CDR1 SNHLY and CDR2 FYNNEI. V was clipped by 5 bases and J by 7 bases; unmatched bases: 17.